This TCR beta chain was documented in a study of blood T cell repertoires in COVID-19. About the research overall: T cells, B-cell-depleted T cells, or PBMCs supplied cDNA or gDNA.

CDR3 length: 15 residues. The V gene lost 2 bases and the J gene lost 7 bases, with 17 bases spanning the gap. The germline V gene encodes CDR1 LGHDT and CDR2 YNNKEL (reference sequence). Method: immunoSEQ multiplex PCR; TCRdb's copy keeps in-frame clones and lacks some. The table has about 240,000 clones, approximately 78% seen once; the top ten hold around 11%. The chain is built from TRBV3-1 (or the pseudogene TRBV3-2) and TRBJ1-1, with D possibly being TRBD1 (5 bases). The receptor's source is an older woman with active or convalescent COVID-19. Sequencing was performed on peripheral blood. CDR3 residues: CASSQPSGGRDEAFF. The CDR3 DNA reads as TGTGCCAGCAGCCAACCCTCGGGGGGGAGAGATGAAGCTTTCTTT.